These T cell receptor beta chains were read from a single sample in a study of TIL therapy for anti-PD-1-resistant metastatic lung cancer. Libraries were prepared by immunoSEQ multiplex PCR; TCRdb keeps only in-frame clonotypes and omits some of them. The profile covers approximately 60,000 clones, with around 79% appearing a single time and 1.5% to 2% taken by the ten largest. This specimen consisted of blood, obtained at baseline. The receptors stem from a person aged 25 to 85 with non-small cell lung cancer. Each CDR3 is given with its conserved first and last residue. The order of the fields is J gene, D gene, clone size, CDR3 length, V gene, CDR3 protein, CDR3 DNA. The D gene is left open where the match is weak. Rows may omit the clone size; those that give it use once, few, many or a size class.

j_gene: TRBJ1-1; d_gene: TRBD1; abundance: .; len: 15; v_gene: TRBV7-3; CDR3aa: CASSLSGDRDTEAFF; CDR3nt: TGTGCCAGCAGCTTAAGTGGGGACAGGGACACTGAAGCTTTCTTT
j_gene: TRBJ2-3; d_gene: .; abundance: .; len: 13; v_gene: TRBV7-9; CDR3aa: CASSLASTDTQYF; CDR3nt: TGTGCCAGCAGCTTGGCTAGCACAGATACGCAGTATTTT
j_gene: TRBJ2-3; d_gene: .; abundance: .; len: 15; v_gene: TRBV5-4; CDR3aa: CTSRHTGTLTDTQYF; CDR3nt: TGTACCAGCAGGCACACAGGGACCCTCACAGATACGCAGTATTTT
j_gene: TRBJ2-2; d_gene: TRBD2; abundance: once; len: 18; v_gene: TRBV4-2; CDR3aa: CASSQEATSGVNTGELFF; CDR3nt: TGTGCCAGCAGCCAAGAAGCCACAAGCGGGGTGAACACCGGGGAGCTGTTTTTT
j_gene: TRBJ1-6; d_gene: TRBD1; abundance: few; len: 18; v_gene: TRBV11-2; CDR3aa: CASSFRGQGRGYNSPLHF; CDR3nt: TGTGCCAGCAGCTTTCGAGGACAGGGAAGAGGATATAATTCACCCCTCCACTTT
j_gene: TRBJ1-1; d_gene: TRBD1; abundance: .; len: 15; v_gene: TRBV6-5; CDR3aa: CASRATGRMNTEAFF; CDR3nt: TGTGCCAGCAGGGCGACAGGGAGGATGAACACTGAAGCTTTCTTT
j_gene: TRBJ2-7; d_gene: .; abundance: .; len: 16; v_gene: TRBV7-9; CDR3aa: CASSLGARGYSYEQYF; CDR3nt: TGTGCCAGCAGCTTAGGTGCCCGAGGCTACTCCTACGAGCAGTACTTC
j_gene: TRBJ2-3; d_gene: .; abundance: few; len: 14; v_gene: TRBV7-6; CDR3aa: CASSPGFRGDTQYF; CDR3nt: TGTGCCAGCAGCCCCGGGTTCCGGGGGGATACGCAGTATTTT
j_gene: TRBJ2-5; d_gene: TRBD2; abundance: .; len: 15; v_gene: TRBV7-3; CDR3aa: CASSLQAGDGETQYF; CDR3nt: TGTGCCAGCAGCTTACAAGCGGGAGACGGGGAGACCCAGTACTTC
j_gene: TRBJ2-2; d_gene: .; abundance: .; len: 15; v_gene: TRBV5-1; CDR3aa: CASSVDTPDTGELFF; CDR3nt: TGCGCCAGCAGCGTTGACACGCCCGACACCGGGGAGCTGTTTTTT
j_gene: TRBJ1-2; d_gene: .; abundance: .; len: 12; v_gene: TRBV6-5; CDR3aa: CASSYKGYGYTF; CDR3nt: TGTGCCAGCAGTTATAAGGGGTACGGCTACACCTTC
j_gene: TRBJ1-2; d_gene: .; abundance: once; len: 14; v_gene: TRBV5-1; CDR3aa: CASSHLVSGDGYTF; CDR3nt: TGCGCCAGCAGTCACCTTGTTTCGGGGGATGGCTACACCTTC
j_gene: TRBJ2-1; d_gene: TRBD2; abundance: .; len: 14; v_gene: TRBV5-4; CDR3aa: CASSRGLATNEQFF; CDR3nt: TGTGCCAGCAGCCGTGGACTAGCGACGAATGAGCAGTTCTTC
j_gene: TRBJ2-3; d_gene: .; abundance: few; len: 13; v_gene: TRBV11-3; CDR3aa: CASSIEGVDTQYF; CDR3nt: TGTGCCAGCAGCATAGAGGGAGTAGATACGCAGTATTTT
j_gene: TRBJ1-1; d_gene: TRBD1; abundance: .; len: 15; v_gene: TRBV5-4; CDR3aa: CASSQGDTLNTEAFF; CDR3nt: TGTGCCAGCAGCCAGGGGGACACCCTGAACACTGAAGCTTTCTTT
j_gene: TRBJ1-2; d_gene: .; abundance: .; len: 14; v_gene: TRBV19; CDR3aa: CASSINGGNYGYTF; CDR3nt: TGTGCCAGTAGTATAAACGGAGGGAACTATGGCTACACCTTC
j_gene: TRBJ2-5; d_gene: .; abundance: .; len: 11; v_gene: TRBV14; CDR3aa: CASSQDKTQYF; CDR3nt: TGTGCCAGCAGCCAAGATAAGACCCAGTACTTC
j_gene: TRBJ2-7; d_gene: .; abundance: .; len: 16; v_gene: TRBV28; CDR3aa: CASSRGVSGSIYEQYF; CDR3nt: TGTGCCAGCAGCCGTGGTGTTTCGGGCAGTATCTACGAGCAGTACTTC
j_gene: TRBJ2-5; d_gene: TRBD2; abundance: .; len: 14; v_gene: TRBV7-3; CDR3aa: CASSPGGGRETQYF; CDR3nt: TGTGCCAGCAGCCCCGGGGGGGGGCGAGAGACCCAGTACTTC
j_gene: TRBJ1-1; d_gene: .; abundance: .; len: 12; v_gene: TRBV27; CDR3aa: CASSLRGQGAFF; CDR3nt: TGTGCCAGCAGTTTAAGGGGCCAAGGAGCTTTCTTT
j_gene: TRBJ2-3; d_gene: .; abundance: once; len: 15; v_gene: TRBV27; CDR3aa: CASSLVGIYPDTQYF; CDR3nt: TGTGCCAGCAGTTTGGTGGGGATTTATCCAGATACGCAGTATTTT
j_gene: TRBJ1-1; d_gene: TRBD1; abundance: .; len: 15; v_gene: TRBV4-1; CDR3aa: CASSQEDRGNTEAFF; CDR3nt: TGCGCCAGCAGCCAAGAGGACAGGGGAAACACTGAAGCTTTCTTT
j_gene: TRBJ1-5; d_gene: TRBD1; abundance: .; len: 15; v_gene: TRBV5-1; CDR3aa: CASSRTGGGNQPQHF; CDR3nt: TGCGCCAGCAGCAGAACAGGGGGCGGCAATCAGCCCCAGCATTTT
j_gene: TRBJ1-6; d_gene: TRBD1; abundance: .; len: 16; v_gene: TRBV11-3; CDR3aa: CASSDGQGIYNSPLHF; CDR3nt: TGTGCCAGCAGCGATGGACAGGGTATATATAATTCACCCCTCCACTTT
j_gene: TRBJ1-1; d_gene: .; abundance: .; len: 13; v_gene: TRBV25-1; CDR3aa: CASVLIVGTEAFF; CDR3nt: TGTGCCAGCGTCCTCATTGTGGGCACTGAAGCTTTCTTT
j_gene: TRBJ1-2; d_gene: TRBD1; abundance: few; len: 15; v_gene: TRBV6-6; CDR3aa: CASSYGRGTDYGYTF; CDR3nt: TGTGCCAGCAGTTACGGTAGAGGGACAGACTATGGCTACACCTTC
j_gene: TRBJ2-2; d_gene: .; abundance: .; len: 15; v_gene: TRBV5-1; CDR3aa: CASSLDGSYTGELFF; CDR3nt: TGCGCCAGCAGCTTGGACGGGTCCTACACCGGGGAGCTGTTTTTT
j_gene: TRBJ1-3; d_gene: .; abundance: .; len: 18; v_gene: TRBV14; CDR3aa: CASSQAEGEIWTGNTIYF; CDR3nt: TGTGCCAGCAGCCAAGCTGAGGGGGAGATATGGACTGGAAACACCATATATTTT
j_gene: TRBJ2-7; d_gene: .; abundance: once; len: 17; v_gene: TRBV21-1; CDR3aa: CASSKVIAGGSSYEQYF; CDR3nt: TGTGCCAGCAGCAAAGTTATTGCGGGAGGTAGCTCCTACGAGCAGTACTTC
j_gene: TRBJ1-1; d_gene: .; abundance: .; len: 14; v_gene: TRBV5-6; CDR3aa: CASSLASGETEAFF; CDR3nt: TGTGCCAGCAGCTTGGCCAGCGGGGAAACTGAAGCTTTCTTT
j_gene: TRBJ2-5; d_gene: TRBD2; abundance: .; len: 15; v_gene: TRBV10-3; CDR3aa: CAIGLAGIHKETQYF; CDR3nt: TGTGCCATCGGACTAGCGGGGATCCATAAAGAGACCCAGTACTTC
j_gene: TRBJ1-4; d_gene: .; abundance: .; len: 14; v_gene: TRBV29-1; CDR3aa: CSVVAPPANEKLFF; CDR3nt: TGCAGCGTTGTAGCCCCTCCCGCTAATGAAAAACTGTTTTTT
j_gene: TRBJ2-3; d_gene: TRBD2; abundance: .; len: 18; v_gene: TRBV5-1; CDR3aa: CASSLAFSGEGQADTQYF; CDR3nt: TGCGCCAGCAGCTTGGCCTTTAGCGGGGAGGGCCAAGCAGATACGCAGTATTTT
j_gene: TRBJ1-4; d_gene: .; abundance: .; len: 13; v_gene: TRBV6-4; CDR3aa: CASSDSIGGVLFF; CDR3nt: TGTGCCAGCAGTGACTCGATTGGAGGGGTACTGTTTTTT
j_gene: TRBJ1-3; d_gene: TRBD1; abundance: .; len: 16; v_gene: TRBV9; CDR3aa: CASSGSQGVSGNTIYF; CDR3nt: TGTGCCAGCAGCGGATCACAGGGGGTCTCTGGAAACACCATATATTTT
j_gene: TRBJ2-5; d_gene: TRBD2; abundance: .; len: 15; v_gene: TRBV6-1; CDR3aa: CASSEGTSGGETQYF; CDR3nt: TGTGCCAGCAGTGAAGGAACTAGCGGGGGAGAGACCCAGTACTTC
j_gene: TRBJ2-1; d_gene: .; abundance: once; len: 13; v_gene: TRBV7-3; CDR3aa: CASSFATSNEQFF; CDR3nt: TGTGCCAGCAGCTTCGCCACCAGCAATGAGCAGTTCTTC